Included here is one TCR beta chain sequence, with context. The antigen is not known. Libraries were prepared by immunoSEQ multiplex PCR; TCRdb keeps only in-frame clonotypes and omits some of them. The sample holds about 160,000 clones; 80% to 90% are singletons and the top ten take 6.9%. The data derive from a study of T cell responses to AZD1222 COVID-19 vaccine. This CDR3 is built from 14 residues. Trimming shortened V by 3 bases and J by 4 bases, and 13 bases separated the two germline ends. Germline values: CDR1 SGDLS, CDR2 YYNGEE. Study-wide results and caveats: Close to half of all spike-specific TCRs reportedly target regions of the variants that are unmutated. Spike-spanning, vaccine-associated CD4 TCRs were dominant at 160-218 and 743-854. Donors were chiefly white British, with a greater number of females, and clonal diversity was perhaps underestimated. Only six or seven AZD1222 recipients tested seropositive at baseline.

The material sequenced was peripheral blood, taken on day 0 of AZD1222 vaccination. The source of this sequence is an adult in good health. This chain connects TRBV9 to TRBJ2-5; D is perhaps TRBD2 (6 bases). The CDR3 DNA follows: TGTGCCAGCAGCGCCTGGGGAGGCTTAGAGACCCAGTACTTC. Residues: CASSAWGGLETQYF. Full variable domain (remainder filled in from reference TRBV9 and TRBJ2-5): DSGVTQTPKHLITATGQRVTLRCSPRSGDLSVYWYQQSLDQGLQFLIQYYNGEERAKGNILERFSAQQFPDLHSELNLSSLELGDSALYFCASSAWGGLETQYFGPGTRLLVL.